These 15 T cell receptor beta chains came from one sample sequenced in a study of T-cell memory formation after mild COVID-19. MiXCR, run by TCRdb on the 5' RACE reads, gives a single entry per CDR3 protein. Found here are some 120,000 distinct CDR3 sequences, 15% to 20% of them singletons; the top ten hold roughly 5%. Sequencing was carried out using PBMCs or a T cell subset sorted from them (not recorded which). Every receptor here comes from a man aged 18-30 years who had mild COVID-19 (a few samples of this study predate the infection). Cell type and time point are not known.

This clonotype appeared a few times. V usage is TRBV20-1 and J usage is TRBJ2-2, with 7 bases lining up with TRBD1. This CDR3 region has 15 residues. In germline, CDR1 is DFQATT, CDR2 SNEGSKA (reference sequence). With V trimmed by 7 bases and J by 2 bases, 10 bases remained unmatched. The CDR3 nucleotides are TGCAGTGTCAGAAAGCAGGGGGACAACACCGGGGAGCTGTTTTTT. This encodes CSVRKQGDNTGELFF.

This clonotype came up a few times. The rearrangement joins TRBV7-2 to TRBJ1-6, with D unclear. CDR1 and CDR2 from the germline V gene are SGHTA and FQGNSA. V was clipped by 2 bases and J by 6 bases, with 8 bases between them. CDR3 size: 14 residues. The CDR3 loop reads CASSLHGPNSPLHF. The DNA for the CDR3 is TGTGCCAGCAGCTTACACGGGCCTAATTCACCCCTCCACTTT. The full variable domain, with the rest looked up from reference TRBV7-2 and TRBJ1-6, is GAGVSQSPSNKVTEKGKDVELRCDPISGHTALYWYRQSLGQGLEFLIYFQGNSAPDKSGLPSDRFSAERTGGSVSTLTIQRTQQEDSAVYLCASSLHGPNSPLHFGNGTRLTVT.

The chain combines TRBV7-2 with TRBJ2-3; no firm D call. CDR3 length equals 12 residues. Germline V gene sequence: CDR1 SGHTA, CDR2 FQGNSA. Trimming took 6 bases from V and 2 from J, leaving 6 bases between them. Here the CDR3 reads CASSFVTDTQYF. The CDR3 nucleotides read TGTGCCAGCAGTTTCGTCACAGATACGCAGTATTTT.

The chain links TRBV7-2 to TRBJ2-3; no firm D call. CDR3 length: 15 residues. Germline assignment: CDR1 SGHTA and CDR2 FQGNSA. V was clipped by 1 base and J by 6 bases, with 14 bases between them. CDR3 protein: CASSLERLDLDTQYF. The CDR3 coding sequence is TGTGCCAGCAGCTTAGAGAGGTTAGACCTGGATACGCAGTATTTT.

V gene TRBV5-1 combines with J gene TRBJ1-4, with 9 bases aligning to TRBD1. Losses at the gene ends were 4 bases for V and 7 bases for J; bases not matched to a gene: 11. Germline CDR1 is SGHRS and CDR2 is YFSETQ. The CDR3 loop spans 16 amino acids. The CDR3 spells CASSQAQGAVGEKLFF. CDR3 in DNA: TGCGCCAGCAGCCAGGCACAGGGGGCGGTCGGTGAAAAACTGTTTTTT.

This chain links TRBV12-3 or TRBV12-4 with TRBJ2-5, with a possible D match to TRBD2 (7 bases). V lost 7 bases and J 4 bases, leaving 16 bases between the germline ends. CDR3 length equals 14 residues. The DNA for the CDR3 is TGTGCCAGCACCATTGGGGGGGCGGGAGAGACCCAGTACTTC. This encodes CASTIGGAGETQYF.

The chain is built from TRBV4-3 and TRBJ2-5; perhaps TRBD2 as D (5 bases). The CDR3 loop spans 15 amino acids. Germline V gene lookup returns CDR1 LGHNA and CDR2 YSLEER. The V gene lost 3 bases and the J gene lost 0 bases, with 11 bases spanning the gap. CDR3 bases: TGCGCCAGCAGCCAGGGAGCCACTAACCAAGAGACCCAGTACTTC. Translating gives CASSQGATNQETQYF.

This clonotype was counted only a few times. The rearrangement joins TRBV18 to TRBJ2-7, with a weak D call TRBD1 (5 bases). Germline V gene sequence: CDR1 KGHSH, CDR2 LQKENI. Trimming took 6 bases from V and 2 from J, leaving 17 bases between them. This CDR3 comprises 15 residues. The CDR3 sequence is CASSLGAPAAYEQYV. The CDR3 DNA reads as TGTGCCAGCTCGCTTGGGGCCCCCGCAGCCTACGAGCAGTACGTC.

This clonotype was seen only a few times. The rearrangement links TRBV5-1 to TRBJ2-7, with D perhaps TRBD2 (5 bases). In germline, CDR1 is SGHRS, CDR2 YFSETQ. Trimming cost V 3 bases and J 5 bases, with 18 bases left between them. CDR3 size: 15 residues. The chain's CDR3 is CASSYGRGERDEQYF. Written as DNA, the CDR3 is TGCGCCAGCAGCTATGGACGGGGTGAGAGAGACGAGCAGTACTTC. Using reference TRBV5-1 and TRBJ2-7 for the parts outside the CDR3, the full variable domain is KAGVTQTPRYLIKTRGQQVTLSCSPISGHRSVSWYQQTPGQGLQFLFEYFSETQRNKGNFPGRFSGRQFSNSRSEMNVSTLELGDSALYLCASSYGRGERDEQYFGPGTRLTVT.

This clonotype showed up just a few times. The rearrangement joins TRBV9 to TRBJ2-5; a possible D gene is TRBD2 (5 bases). CDR1 is SGDLS, CDR2 YYNGEE, per germline. Trimming pared 0 bases from V and 4 bases from J, leaving 13 bases between. The CDR3 consists of 15 residues. The CDR3 DNA is TGTGCCAGCAGCGTAGCTTACGGGGTCCGAGAGACCCAGTACTTC. It translates to CASSVAYGVRETQYF.

V is TRBV5-1 and J is TRBJ2-5; D gene uncertain. Germline lookup yields CDR1 SGHRS and CDR2 YFSETQ. V was cut by 3 bases and J by 5 bases, with 11 bases left in between. The CDR3 is 13 residues long. The CDR3: CASSSDGVETQYF. The CDR3 DNA reads as TGCGCCAGCAGCTCGGATGGGGTTGAGACCCAGTACTTC. The complete variable domain, with remaining parts taken from reference TRBV5-1 and TRBJ2-5, reads KAGVTQTPRYLIKTRGQQVTLSCSPISGHRSVSWYQQTPGQGLQFLFEYFSETQRNKGNFPGRFSGRQFSNSRSEMNVSTLELGDSALYLCASSSDGVETQYFGPGTRLLVL.

This clonotype was seen only a few times. The chain couples TRBV2 to TRBJ2-5; 10 bases match TRBD2. The CDR3 length is 14 residues. Looked up from germline, CDR1 is SNHLY and CDR2 is FYNNEI. V was clipped by 10 bases and J by 5 bases; unmatched bases: 10. The CDR3 here is CATRPALAGETQYF. In DNA form, the CDR3 reads TGTGCCACCCGGCCGGCACTAGCGGGGGAGACCCAGTACTTC.

The chain carries TRBV18 and TRBJ2-3; D not resolved. V was pared by 10 bases and J by 2 bases, with 16 bases between. Per germline, CDR1 KGHSH and CDR2 LQKENI. This CDR3 region has 14 residues. The DNA of the CDR3 is TGTGCCAACCGTCTAGGACCGAACACAGATACGCAGTATTTT. It encodes CANRLGPNTDTQYF.

V gene TRBV7-9 combines with J gene TRBJ1-1, with TRBD1 as a possible D gene (6 bases). V lost 1 base and J lost 1, with 10 bases in between. CDR1 is SEHNR and CDR2 is FQNEAQ in the germline V gene (reference sequence). There are 15 residues in the CDR3. The CDR3 sequence: CASSLGGARNTEAFF. The CDR3 nucleotides read TGTGCCAGCAGCTTAGGGGGGGCGCGGAACACTGAAGCTTTCTTT.

This clonotype was found a few times. The chain has TRBV7-2 and TRBJ2-3, with 10 bases that match TRBD2. V shed 4 bases and J 6 bases; nucleotides not matched to a gene: 7. CDR3 length equals 15 residues. Germline V gives CDR1 SGHTA, CDR2 FQGNSA. The DNA for the CDR3 is TGTGCCAGCAGCTCGGAGCGGGGGGGTCGGGATACGCAGTATTTT. Encoded protein: CASSSERGGRDTQYF. The full variable domain, in which reference TRBV7-2 and TRBJ2-3 provide the parts outside the CDR3, is GAGVSQSPSNKVTEKGKDVELRCDPISGHTALYWYRQSLGQGLEFLIYFQGNSAPDKSGLPSDRFSAERTGGSVSTLTIQRTQQEDSAVYLCASSSERGGRDTQYFGPGTRLTVL.